This TCR beta chain was captured by sequencing in a study of blood T cell repertoires in COVID-19. V dropped 0 bases and J dropped 8 bases, with 14 bases sitting between them. The CDR3 spans 15 residues. Germline V gene lookup returns CDR1 SGHRS and CDR2 YFSETQ. In the study's own analysis: Nucleated cell number was recorded as an estimate derived from reference gene primer amplification. Assay: immunoSEQ multiplex PCR; the TCRdb copy retains only in-frame clones and omits some. Clone size and the V and J calls come from that table; the DNA yielded D and trimming. The table has over 45,000 clones, approximately 85% seen once.

The sequence was collected from a human donor in a cohort sampled during active COVID-19. Input material: peripheral blood. The J gene is TRBJ1-4, the V gene TRBV5-1; D unresolved. The CDR3 DNA reads as TGCGCCAGCAGCTTGGAGCCGGGAGGAGGAGAAAAACTGTTTTTT. It yields the protein CASSLEPGGGEKLFF. Full variable domain (missing parts from reference TRBV5-1 and TRBJ1-4): KAGVTQTPRYLIKTRGQQVTLSCSPISGHRSVSWYQQTPGQGLQFLFEYFSETQRNKGNFPGRFSGRQFSNSRSEMNVSTLELGDSALYLCASSLEPGGGEKLFFGSGTQLSVL.